This T cell receptor beta chain was captured in a study of cytomegalovirus exposure and HLA in healthy donors (dated by TCRdb to 2017 to 2019). Describing the broader study: According to an earlier analysis of 550 to 750 of the donors, about 179 million T cells yielded 90 million to 140 million unique TCR beta sequences and about 300 Gb of sequence data. The study was designed to test whether signatures of past pathogen exposure could be identified by cataloging public T cell receptors. Both class I and class II loci were covered by HLA typing, at four-digit resolution. A later analysis re-analyzed previously published TCR beta repertoires from 666 donors and added high-resolution HLA genotyping to study TCR occurrence patterns. Of the roughly 400 genotyped donors, approximately 83% fell in the genetic ancestry cluster associated with self-reported Caucasian donors. Rather than using new phenotypic data, the later analysis identified candidate immune exposures from TCR beta sequences and from how often those sequences occurred across donors. Roughly five DR-DQ haplotypes were treated as single units for association and clustering because of strong linkage in the cohort. In an earlier analysis of about 590 of the donors, high-throughput TCR beta sequencing was used to judge whether each TCR beta V gene segment behaved as functional or pseudogenic. Alongside the repertoire data, information on donor age, sex, ethnicity and CMV serostatus was compiled. The study used immunosequencing to profile the T cell repertoires of more than 650 subjects and linked those repertoires to cytomegalovirus serostatus. An early release that covered fewer than 800 HLA-typed donors contained approximately 300 gigabases of sequencing data and some 87 million unique TCR sequences. Every repertoire in the discovery cohort had been generated on one and the same sequencing platform. A separate validation cohort of 90 to 150 different subjects was used in addition to the roughly 700-subject first cohort. Among approximately 370 genotyped donors of the cohort, an average of approximately 200,000 unique TCR beta nucleotide sequences was sequenced per donor, of which roughly 18% were non-productive. Typing coverage varied by locus: roughly 629-630 donors for A, B, C, DRB1 and DQB1; approximately 520 for DQA1; 606 for DPA1; roughly 470 for DPB1. A later genetic analysis used genome-wide SNP genotypes for about 60% of the roughly 670 donors, treating that subset as a discovery cohort. To predict cytomegalovirus infection status, the study combined high-throughput TCR immunosequencing, statistical association of individual TCRs with disease status, and machine learning. General conclusions and limits of the study: The classifier was reported to diagnose cytomegalovirus status with high specificity and sensitivity in both the original cohort and the validation cohort. Roughly uniform sequencing depth across donors was assumed in presence/absence analyses, although this assumption may not hold. A cluster of highly shared sequence variants was judged likely to be a technical artifact of the sequencing pipeline. It was suggested by the authors that the approach could potentially be generalized to other disease states and immunological phenotypes. In a later analysis, HLA-associated TCR beta chains were found to be more clonally expanded and to have lower generation probabilities than equally common non-associated chains. Three of the identified cytomegalovirus-associated TCR beta chains were confirmed in vitro to be specific for cytomegalovirus antigens. V-gene and J-gene trimming of TCR beta chains was associated with a missense DCLRE1C variant in a later genetic analysis, and the association was replicated in an independent cohort. Some IMGT-functional V segments, including TRBV6-2 and TRBV6-3, could not be told apart with the 87-base-pair reads, so those segments were excluded. A later analysis associated 16,951 TCR beta sequences with specific HLA alleles at a false discovery rate of 0.05. Broadly in line with IMGT annotations, most TCR beta V segments showed up in productive rearrangements about 90% or about 30% of the time in an earlier analysis of under 700 of the donors. The earlier analysis of 587 of the donors excluded 15 to 20 rarely observed V segments, including chromosome 9 orphons, because counts were too low. Correlated functional status among segregating V segments might be attributable to linkage disequilibrium, but an unknown experimental factor could not be ruled out. In a later analysis, TCR association rates were found to vary across HLA loci, with the most associated TCRs seen for DRB1 alleles and the fewest for HLA-C alleles. Several of the top co-occurrence clusters appeared to be linked to parvovirus B19, influenza, CMV and Epstein-Barr virus, according to a later analysis. The study listed 150 to 200 TCR beta chains as associated with cytomegalovirus. Because HLA typing was missing for some donors at each locus, association tests included only the typed subset. A later genetic analysis reported fewer N-insertions in productive TCRs among donors in an Asian-associated ancestry cluster than the roughly 670-donor mean. Assigning TCR associations to individual alleles was difficult when HLA alleles, especially DR and DQ, strongly co-occurred. A further reported finding was that TCR beta sequences accurately predicted the HLA-A and HLA-B alleles for most subjects in the first cohort. Only TCR beta chains were sequenced in this cohort, and the absence of alpha or paired-chain data limited detectable features. In a later analysis, most CMV-associated TCR beta chains were found to appear HLA-restricted, with HLA associations seemingly driven largely by CMV exposure. For the cohort, immune exposure information was limited to CMV serostatus. Most TCR sequences were seen in very few donors, while some public TCRs were found in many individuals.

From V the trimming removes 8 bases and from J it removes 5 bases, while the gene matches leave 10 bases of the junction unaccounted for. The germline V gene encodes CDR1 MGHDK and CDR2 SYGVNS. Its CDR3 holds 14 amino acids, cysteine through phenylalanine. The entry retains the CDR3 DNA only, 42 bases that are in frame from base 1. As concerns this clone: It lacks a known antigen. No qualities accompany the bases; no much larger clone lies one base away.

Library creation used the immunoSEQ multiplex PCR assay. For the multiplex PCR, a mixture combining 60 forward primers for TCR Vbeta segments and 13 reverse primers for TCR Jbeta segments was used. The CDR3 region of rearranged TCR beta genes was amplified from genomic DNA with a multiplex PCR assay. Amplified TCR beta libraries were sequenced as 87-base-pair reads on the Illumina HiSeq System. Turning to the authors' computational methods: A later analysis counted about 80 million unique TCR beta chains across the 666 repertoires, and some 11 million of these chains were shared by at least two donors. A nearest-neighbor algorithm error-corrected the raw reads and collapsed the reads into unique sequences, merging closely related sequences to remove PCR and sequencing errors. V, D and J gene segments were assigned by aligning CDR3 sequences to IMGT reference sequences. For a sequence to be retained, a match of at least six nucleotides to both a V gene segment and a J gene segment was required. Rearrangements were classified as productive when the CDR3 lacked stop codons and remained in frame with V and J, and all other rearrangements were classified as non-productive. Following IMGT convention, CDR3 was defined as the stretch from the second conserved V-encoded cysteine up to the conserved J-encoded phenylalanine. Sequences without an unambiguous match to a single V gene segment were excluded from the earlier analysis of approximately 600 of the donors. An earlier analysis of 587 of the donors classified V segments as functional when productive rearrangements were above 56.7% and as segregating when the standard deviation between donors was above 5%. A statistical classification framework was built to diagnose cytomegalovirus status from the catalog of TCR beta chain sequences. In a later analysis, TCR nucleotide sequences were compared against IMGT/GENE-DB human TR gene sequences so that V and J genes could be assigned. Using the TCRdist pipeline, a later analysis assigned CDR3 sequences along with most-parsimonious VDJ recombination scenarios. In a later analysis, each TCR beta chain was defined by its CDR3 amino acid sequence together with its V-gene family, and reads without a unique V-gene family were excluded. A later analysis removed roughly 590 highly shared, low-generation-probability nucleotide sequences to deal with suspected cross-contamination and a sequencing artifact. In a later analysis, a clonal expansion index was calculated for each public chain from normalized within-repertoire ranks of inferred template counts. In a later analysis, generation probabilities were computed using a VDJ recombination model fitted to out-of-frame rearrangements, and the results were checked against IGoR. A later analysis scored TCR-TCR, TCR-HLA and TCR-CMV co-occurrence with hypergeometric tests, applying a repertoire-size bias correction to TCR pairs. False discovery rates were estimated in a later analysis by permuting HLA or CMV assignments 20 times. In a later analysis, co-occurring TCRs were grouped using DBSCAN, and TCRdist sequence similarity was added for clustering within HLA-allele-positive subsets. Repertoires with fewer than 30,000 or more than 120,000 public chains, plus five repertoires with anomalous nucleotide sharing, were excluded from co-occurrence clustering. What TCRdb holds here is the immuneACCESS table cut down to in-frame rearrangements. Part of the clones is not present; checked against another copy, under half of the missing clones reflect an unresolved V gene, and the others are unexplained. V and J calls and clone size come straight from that table; D and trimming were deduced from the DNA. The sample yields approximately 190,000 clones; 75% to 85% were counted once. The ten top clones hold roughly 15% of the sample.

The cohort comprised fewer than 750 healthy bone marrow donors. All cohort members were sampled while nominally healthy, although unrecorded immune exposures were likely present. The donor tested CMV seropositive, placing the donor among the approximately 290 seropositive members of the cohort. A peripheral blood sample was provided by each donor, and peripheral blood mononuclear cells were used for TCR beta sequencing. Genomic DNA was extracted from the blood cell samples with the Qiagen DNeasy Blood Extraction Kit. The receptor comes from a woman aged 25 to 39 in good health and CMV-seropositive. The chain is assembled from TRBV25-1 and TRBJ2-7, with TRBD1 matching 9 junction bases. The sequencing sample was made of PBMCs. The CDR3 in this case is CASSTGGVRDEQYF. The sequenced DNA is TGTGCCAGCTCAACAGGGGGCGTCCGGGACGAGCAGTACTTC.